This is a list of T cell receptor beta chains from one sample in a study of T cells in Graves' hyperthyroidism and ophthalmopathy. In TCRdb, the multiplex PCR reads were re-called with MiXCR into one record per CDR3 protein. The data hold around 100,000 distinct CDR3 sequences, with roughly 44% observed a single time. The sequenced sample was blood. All receptors derive from a middle-aged man with Graves' hyperthyroidism. Both conserved end residues are part of each CDR3. A D gene is named only where the DNA matches it firmly. Not every row has a clone size; where given, it reads once, few, many or a size class.

J,size,D,V,DNA,CDR3
TRBJ1-4,many,.,TRBV2,TGTGCCAGCGGGAGGCCGAATGAAAAACTGTTTTTT,CASGRPNEKLFF
TRBJ1-1,many,.,TRBV19,TGTGCCAGTAGTCACCCGCCCAGGGAAACTGAAGCTTTCTTT,CASSHPPRETEAFF
TRBJ1-2,.,TRBD1,TRBV7-8,TGTGCCAGCAGCTCAGACAGGGTGGGCGGCTACACCTTC,CASSSDRVGGYTF
TRBJ1-5,.,.,TRBV2,TGTGCCAGCAGTGAAATAGGGGCAGGGGGCAATCAGCCCCAGCATTTT,CASSEIGAGGNQPQHF
TRBJ2-7,.,TRBD2,TRBV7-2,TGTGCCAGCTCGGGACTAGCTTCTTCCCCTTACGAGCAGTACTTC,CASSGLASSPYEQYF
TRBJ2-1,many,.,TRBV2,TGTGCCAGCAGGGGACTGGGAGAGTCCTACAATGAGCAGTTCTTC,CASRGLGESYNEQFF
TRBJ2-3,few,TRBD2,TRBV7-7,TGTGCCAGCAGTTTAGGGGGGACTAGCGGGACCACAGATACGCAGTATTTT,CASSLGGTSGTTDTQYF
TRBJ1-2,.,TRBD1,TRBV2,TGTGCCAAATCAGGGGACAGGCCAAACTATGGCTACACCTTC,CAKSGDRPNYGYTF
TRBJ1-2,many,TRBD1,TRBV13,TGTGCCAGCAGCACCCCAGGGACAGGAGTCTCCTATGGCTACACCTTC,CASSTPGTGVSYGYTF
TRBJ2-7,.,TRBD1,TRBV10-3,TGTGCCATCAGTGTTCTCTCCGGGACAGGGACCTACGAGCAGTACTTC,CAISVLSGTGTYEQYF
TRBJ2-1,.,.,TRBV5-1,TGCGCCAGCAGCTTAAGCGGGGGTTACACCAGTGATCTTACAGGGGGTGAGCAGTTCTTC,CASSLSGGYTSDLTGGEQFF
TRBJ2-7,many,.,TRBV7-8,TGTGCCAGCAGCTTAACCGACGAGCAGTACTTC,CASSLTDEQYF
TRBJ2-1,many,TRBD1,TRBV7-6,TGTGCCAGCAGCTTATTACAGGGGGCGCTTGAGCAGTTCTTC,CASSLLQGALEQFF
TRBJ2-1,once,TRBD1,TRBV7-9,TGTGCCAGCAGCAGCCGGGACAGGGAGGATGAGCAGTTCTTC,CASSSRDREDEQFF
TRBJ2-2,many,.,TRBV7-7,TGTGCTAGCAGCTTGGTTGGCGGGGAGCTGTTTTTT,CASSLVGGELFF
TRBJ2-1,many,TRBD1,TRBV24-1,TGTGCCACCAGTGATTGGACAGGGAAATTAGGTGATGAGCAGTTCTTC,CATSDWTGKLGDEQFF
TRBJ2-7,.,TRBD1,TRBV20-1,TGCAGTGCCAGCAGCTTAGCCCCGGGACAGGGCTACGAGCAGTACTTC,CSASSLAPGQGYEQYF
TRBJ2-7,.,.,TRBV2,TGTGCCAGCAGTGAGTATCGGGACACCCTGTACGAGCAGTACTTC,CASSEYRDTLYEQYF
TRBJ1-5,many,.,TRBV4-1,TGCGCCAGCAGCCAAGATACTTCACTGCAGAATCAGCCCCAGCATTTT,CASSQDTSLQNQPQHF
TRBJ2-5,.,TRBD1,TRBV7-2,TGTGCCAGCAGCTTAGAGGTCATGGCAGGGGGCGGGAAGACCCAGTACTTC,CASSLEVMAGGGKTQYF
TRBJ2-7,many,TRBD1,TRBV7-9,TGTGCCAGCAGGCCCGGCCGGGACAGGGGGCAAGAGCAGTACTTC,CASRPGRDRGQEQYF
TRBJ2-1,many,.,TRBV11-2,TGTGCCAGCAGCTTGACTAACCAGCAGTTCTTC,CASSLTNQQFF
TRBJ1-6,many,.,TRBV5-1,TGCGCCAGCAGCTTGGAAGACTCGGGATCACCCCTCCACTTT,CASSLEDSGSPLHF
TRBJ2-2,.,.,TRBV19,TGTGCCAGTAGTATTAGGAGCTTAACGAGGGAGCTGTTTTTT,CASSIRSLTRELFF
TRBJ1-1,.,TRBD1,TRBV15,TGTGCCACCACGTACACAGGGGGTCGGGACACTGAGGCTTTCTTT,CATTYTGGRDTEAFF
TRBJ2-5,.,.,TRBV14,TGTGCCAGCAGCCAAAACAGTCAAGAGACCCAGTACTTC,CASSQNSQETQYF
TRBJ1-6,once,.,TRBV7-9,TGTGCCAGCAGCTTGGCCTTGGACAGCTCCTATAATTCACCCCTCCACTTT,CASSLALDSSYNSPLHF
TRBJ2-2,many,.,TRBV7-2,TGTGCCAGCAGCTTGGGGCTACAGTACACCGGGGAGCTGTTTTTT,CASSLGLQYTGELFF
TRBJ2-7,many,.,TRBV10-1,TGCGCCAGCAGTGAGTATCAGAGCTCCTACGAGCAGTACTTC,CASSEYQSSYEQYF
TRBJ1-5,many,.,TRBV6-2/TRBV6-3,TGTGCCAGCAGTCAAGGGCAGGGTGGCAATCAGCCCCAGCATTTT,CASSQGQGGNQPQHF
TRBJ1-5,.,.,TRBV5-1,TGCGCCAGCAGCTTGGGACAGTATAGCAATCAGCCCCAGCATTTT,CASSLGQYSNQPQHF
TRBJ1-2,.,.,TRBV12-5,TGTGCTAGTGGTTTTCGACGGGTCGACTACACCTTC,CASGFRRVDYTF
TRBJ1-4,.,TRBD1,TRBV6-5,TGTGCCAGCTCACCTGGACAGGGGAGTGAAAAACTGTTTTTT,CASSPGQGSEKLFF
TRBJ1-3,.,TRBD1,TRBV6-4,TGTGCCGGCAGTACACTCCGGACAGGGAGAAACACCATATATTTT,CAGSTLRTGRNTIYF
TRBJ2-7,many,TRBD1,TRBV3-1,TGTGCCAGCAGCATCGGGACAGTTACTAAGCAGTACTTC,CASSIGTVTKQYF
TRBJ2-5,.,TRBD2,TRBV6-1,TGTGCCAGCAGCGCCGGGTCTAGCGGGCCGTTTTCCCAGTACTTC,CASSAGSSGPFSQYF